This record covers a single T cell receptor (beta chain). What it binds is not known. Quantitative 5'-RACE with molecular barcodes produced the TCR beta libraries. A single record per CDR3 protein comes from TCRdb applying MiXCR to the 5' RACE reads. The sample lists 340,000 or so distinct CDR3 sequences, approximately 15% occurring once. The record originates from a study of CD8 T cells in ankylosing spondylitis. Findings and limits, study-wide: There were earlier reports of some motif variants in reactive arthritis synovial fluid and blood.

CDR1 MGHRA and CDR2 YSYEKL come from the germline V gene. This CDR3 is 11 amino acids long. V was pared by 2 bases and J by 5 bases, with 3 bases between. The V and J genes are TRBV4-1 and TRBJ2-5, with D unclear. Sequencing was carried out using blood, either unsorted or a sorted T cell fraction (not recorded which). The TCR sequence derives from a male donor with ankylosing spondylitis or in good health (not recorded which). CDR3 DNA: TGCGCCAGCAGCCAAATGGAGACCCAGTACTTC. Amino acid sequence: CASSQMETQYF.